Listed below are T cell receptor beta chains from one sample, sequenced in a study of human thymus T cells. TCRdb's table, derived via immunoSEQ multiplex PCR, lists solely in-frame clones and lacks some. Of about 130,000 clones listed, about 94% are singletons. Source material: thymus tissue. These receptors all come from a boy under two years old with a congenital heart defect but otherwise immunologically healthy. The CDR3 runs from the conserved cysteine through the conserved F or W. The order of the fields is clone size, J gene, V gene, CDR3 protein. The size of a clone is reported for some rows only, either as once, few or many, or as a class for expanded clones.

. TRBJ2-1 TRBV11-2 CASSLRGRLAGTYNEQFF
. TRBJ1-3 TRBV7-9 CASSISTGQDGGNTIYF
. TRBJ2-5 TRBV29-1 CSVGRGHFETQYF
. TRBJ2-7 TRBV20-1 CSAIEREQYF
. TRBJ1-5 TRBV28 CASSFRQYSNQPQHF
once TRBJ2-1 TRBV10-1 CASRALAGGYNEQFF
. TRBJ1-2 TRBV7-8 CASSLFTQGVIGNGYTF
once TRBJ2-7 TRBV14 CASSHSSGDVPHYEQYF
. TRBJ1-6 TRBV6-5 CASSSDRGREPLHF
. TRBJ1-2 TRBV7-9 CASSSRQGETNYGYTF
. TRBJ2-3 TRBV18 CASSTLRPEQGRSTDTQYF
. TRBJ1-1 TRBV14 CASSRGEVNTEAFF
. TRBJ2-1 TRBV7-2 CASSLVMGSLYNEQFF
. TRBJ1-5 TRBV19 CASSTPGYQPQHF
. TRBJ2-7 TRBV7-8 CASSDETGGRLEQYF
. TRBJ1-1 TRBV4-3 CASSQLGINTEAFF
. TRBJ2-1 TRBV19 CASSIEPTGISYNEQFF
. TRBJ2-2 TRBV4-3 CASSHRKRGFPSTGELFF
. TRBJ1-4 TRBV20-1 CSWGINEKLFF
. TRBJ1-1 TRBV28 CASSHGNSRGNTEAFF
. TRBJ1-1 TRBV5-1 CASSFRRDSEAFF
. TRBJ1-2 TRBV28 CASRPDRGHSWSYGYTF
once TRBJ2-5 TRBV5-1 CASSYDPGQGQTQYF
. TRBJ2-7 TRBV18 CASSHPDTYEQYF
. TRBJ2-4 TRBV28 CASSPTGIATKNIQYF
. TRBJ2-5 TRBV4-3 CASSQESQETQYF
once TRBJ1-1 TRBV5-1 CASSLDRTNTEAFF
. TRBJ2-5 TRBV28 CASSFRGQHQETQYF
. TRBJ2-5 TRBV4-1 CASSRGAGGPSAQYF
. TRBJ2-3 TRBV7-2 CASSHPPPGLAIVDTQYF
. TRBJ2-7 TRBV5-5 CASSFSGAPYEQYF
once TRBJ2-5 TRBV9 CASSTQGSETQYF
. TRBJ1-2 TRBV13 CASSPSKRTRGYGYTF
. TRBJ2-7 TRBV19 CASSVPGQYNEQYF
. TRBJ1-5 TRBV2 CASRSDGNQPQHF
. TRBJ2-7 TRBV21-1 CASSRLDRVEQYF
. TRBJ2-7 TRBV11-3 CASTLTSKSEQYF
. TRBJ1-2 TRBV5-6 CASSSLTGANGYTF
. TRBJ2-5 TRBV12-1 CASSFESKTQYF
. TRBJ1-2 TRBV10-3 CAIKEETRGGYTF
. TRBJ1-3 TRBV5-6 CASSLKNGKLLSSGNTIYF
. TRBJ1-1 TRBV6-1 CASSHHGTEAFF
. TRBJ1-1 TRBV19 CASSGVGTLAPGINTEAFF
once TRBJ2-1 TRBV5-1 CASSLGLAGGRPFF
. TRBJ1-2 TRBV11-3 CASSLVGPDGYTF
. TRBJ1-6 TRBV4-3 CASSQRQISYNSPLHF
. TRBJ1-4 TRBV10-3 CARRQAPFF
. TRBJ2-2 TRBV4-3 CASSRDRGTGELFF
. TRBJ1-4 TRBV14 CASSQLLGSEKLFF
. TRBJ1-1 TRBV12-2 CASRPYRARAFF
. TRBJ2-2 TRBV14 CASSRDPPKIGELFF
. TRBJ2-7 TRBV25-1 CASTPGGYFYEQYF
. TRBJ2-1 TRBV5-4 CASSCGLAPHNEQFF
. TRBJ2-7 TRBV5-6 CASSSRDRGDEQYF
. TRBJ2-1 TRBV13 CASSLIPRAGGPNYNEQFF
. TRBJ2-7 TRBV6-1 CASSESSGGAGEQYF
. TRBJ2-1 TRBV20-1 CSARGVNEQFF